This T cell receptor beta chain was captured in a study of cytomegalovirus exposure and HLA in healthy donors. Study-wide context: Previous work identified roughly 120 million unique TCR beta sequences from roughly 170 million T cells. Notes on the study in general: When analyzed later, the rates of TCR association showed variation by HLA locus, with DRB1 the most and HLA-C the fewest. TCR beta chain V- and J-gene trimming was linked, in a later analysis, to a missense variant in DCLRE1C.

The PCR employed 60 Vbeta primers together with 13 Jbeta primers. Clones were read by immunoSEQ multiplex PCR, and TCRdb kept only the in-frame ones, dropping some. Of approximately 190,000 clones in the sample, about 77% were seen once. Points on this clone: What it binds is not known.

What was sequenced was PBMCs. This receptor was identified in a woman between 25 and 40 years old in good health and CMV-seropositive.

The CDR3 DNA reads as TGTGCCAGCTCAGGACAGCCTCTGCACTATGGCTACACCTTC. This sequence encodes CASSGQPLHYGYTF. This chain connects TRBV18 to TRBJ1-2; D is perhaps TRBD1 (6 bases). V shed 5 bases and J shed 3 bases, with 13 bases lying between them. Germline assignment: CDR1 KGHSH and CDR2 LQKENI. This CDR3 comprises 14 residues.